A single count supports the clone carrying this T cell receptor beta chain. Its antigen is unidentified. This specimen comes from a study of CD8 T cells in Susac syndrome. On the study more broadly: When blood was collected, patients with Susac syndrome were therapy-naive, were taking corticosteroids, or were receiving intravenous immunoglobulin alone. General study findings and limits: Susac syndrome CD4+ T cell repertoires showed no clonal expansion.

The CDR3 spans 12 residues. Germline assignment: CDR1 MNHEY and CDR2 SVGAGI. V trimming: 4 bases; J trimming: 6 bases; junction bases outside the gene matches: 2. Reverse transcription of 0.5 to 1 ug RNA was performed with random hexamers. TCRdb re-called the immunoSEQ multiplex PCR reads with MiXCR, one entry per CDR3 protein. The table lists some 250,000 distinct CDR3 sequences, almost 97% of them singletons. The V call is TRBV6-5, the J call TRBJ2-7; 8 nucleotides align to TRBD1. The TCR comes from a human donor with Susac syndrome. The sample consisted of CD4+ T cells from PBMCs. CDR3 nucleotides: TGTGCCAGCAGTTCGGACAGGGTCGAGCAGTACTTC. Translation gives CASSSDRVEQYF.